This TCR beta chain was identified during a study of cytomegalovirus exposure and HLA in healthy donors. This clone turned up a few times. The antigen is unknown. From germline, CDR1 is LNHDA and CDR2 SQIVND (reference sequence). The length of the CDR3 is 15 residues. V dropped 3 bases and J dropped 4 bases, with 13 bases sitting between them. Broader study findings: V- and J-gene trimming of TCR beta was linked (in a later analysis) to a missense DCLRE1C variant. Cytomegalovirus association was listed for around 170 TCR beta chains. A later analysis reportedly found that, within productive TCRs, an Asian-associated ancestry cluster had fewer N-insertions than the mean observed across the approximately 690 donors.

The PCR contained 60 Vbeta and 13 Jbeta primers. Assay: immunoSEQ multiplex PCR; the TCRdb copy retains only in-frame clones and omits some. The sample lists roughly 100,000 clones, roughly 80% occurring once. The clonotype was recovered from a man in his 60s in good health and CMV-seronegative. What was sequenced was PBMCs. The chain couples TRBV19 to TRBJ1-3, with D uncertain. The chain's CDR3 is CASSISGSSGNTIYF. Here the CDR3 DNA reads TGTGCCAGTAGTATTTCAGGTTCGTCCGGAAACACCATATATTTT.